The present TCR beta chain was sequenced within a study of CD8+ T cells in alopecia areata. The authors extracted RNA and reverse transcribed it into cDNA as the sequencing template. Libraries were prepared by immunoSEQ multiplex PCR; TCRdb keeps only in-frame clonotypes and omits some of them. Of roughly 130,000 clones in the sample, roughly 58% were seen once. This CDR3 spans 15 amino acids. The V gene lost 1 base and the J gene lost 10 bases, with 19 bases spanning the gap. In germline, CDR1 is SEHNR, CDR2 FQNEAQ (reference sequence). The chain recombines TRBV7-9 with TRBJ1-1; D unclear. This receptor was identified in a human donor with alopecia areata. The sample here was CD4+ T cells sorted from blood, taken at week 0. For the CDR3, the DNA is TGTGCCAGCAGCTTAGGTTCAGGACTGAACACTCGAGCTTTCTTT. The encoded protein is CASSLGSGLNTRAFF.